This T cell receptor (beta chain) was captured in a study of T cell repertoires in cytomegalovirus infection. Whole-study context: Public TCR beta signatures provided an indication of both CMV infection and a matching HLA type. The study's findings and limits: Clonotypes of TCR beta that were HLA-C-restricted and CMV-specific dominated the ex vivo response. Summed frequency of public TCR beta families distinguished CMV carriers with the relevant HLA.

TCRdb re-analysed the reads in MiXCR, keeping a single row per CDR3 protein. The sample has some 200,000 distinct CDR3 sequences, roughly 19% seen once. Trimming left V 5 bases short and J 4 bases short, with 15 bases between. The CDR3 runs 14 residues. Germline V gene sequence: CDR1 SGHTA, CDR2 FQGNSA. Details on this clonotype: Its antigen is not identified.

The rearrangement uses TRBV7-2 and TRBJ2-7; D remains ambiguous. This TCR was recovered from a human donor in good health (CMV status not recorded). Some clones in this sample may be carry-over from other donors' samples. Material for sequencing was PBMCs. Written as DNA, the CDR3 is TGTGCCAGCAGCCGGACCATTGGCGATTACGAGCAGTACTTC. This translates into CASSRTIGDYEQYF.